This T cell receptor beta chain was sequenced during a study of lymphopenia after photon versus proton radiotherapy. Concerning this clone: The antigen is undetermined.

Study observations and caveats: A bigger post-nadir fall in TCR diversity correlated inversely with survival time in deceased patients. Proton therapy kept repertoires fairly stable, unlike photons, which gained effector/memory cells. After lymphocyte nadir, photon-treated repertoires showed oligoclonal expansion, especially CD8+ Temra.

Germline V gives CDR1 SGHTA, CDR2 FQGNSA. The junction had 5 bases not matched to a gene; V was cut back by 4 bases and J by 4 bases. This CDR3 has 15 amino acids. Profiling relied on immunoSEQ multiplex PCR, and the TCRdb table lists in-frame clones only, not all of them. Among tens of thousands of clones listed, roughly 90% were seen once. Source: peripheral blood, taken from a patient treated with photon-based radiotherapy. The chain links TRBV7-2 to TRBJ1-5; the match to TRBD1 covers 9 bases. This TCR was sampled from a woman in her thirties or forties with cholangiocarcinoma. The chain's CDR3 is CASSSGQGKNQPQHF. The CDR3, as DNA: TGTGCCAGCAGCTCCGGACAGGGGAAAAATCAGCCCCAGCATTTT.